Presented here are 4 T cell receptor beta chains from one specimen sequenced in a study of cytomegalovirus exposure and HLA in healthy donors (dated by TCRdb to about 2017). The protocol used for the library was the immunoSEQ multiplex PCR assay. The immuneACCESS repertoire file appears here via TCRdb, limited to in-frame rearrangements. These files lack a portion of the clones; in checked studies, under half of the deficit traces to unresolved V genes, and the cause of the others is not known. A total of 180,000 or so clones appear in this sample, more than 75% of them only once. Roughly 7% of the sample goes to the ten largest clones. Sequencing input: PBMCs. The receptors shown here come from a man in his thirties or forties in good health and CMV-seropositive.

The chain recombines TRBV7-2 with TRBJ2-2; D unclear. Trimming took off 5 bases at V and 6 bases at J, with 13 bases between the two ends. There are 14 residues in the CDR3. The V gene's germline CDR1 is SGHTA and CDR2 FQGNSA. The CDR3: CASSPQDLSGELFF. The CDR3 region has the DNA TGTGCCAGCAGCCCCCAGGACCTGTCCGGGGAGCTGTTTTTT.

The rearrangement uses TRBV5-1 and TRBJ1-5; 8 bases agree with TRBD1. V was clipped by 4 bases and J by 7 bases; unmatched bases: 10. Germline V lookup: CDR1 SGHRS, CDR2 YFSETQ. CDR3 length: 15 residues. The CDR3 DNA is TGCGCCAGCAGCCTCGGACAGGGAGCAGGACAGCCCCAGCATTTT. It codes for CASSLGQGAGQPQHF.

The chain joins TRBV25-1 to TRBJ1-3, with D uncertain. CDR1 is MGHDK, CDR2 SYGVNS, per germline. The CDR3 has 13 amino acids. V dropped 8 bases and J dropped 4 bases, with 12 bases sitting between them. CDR3 DNA sequence: TGTGCCAGCGCCTATGGCGGGGGAAACACCATATATTTT. Translation: CASAYGGGNTIYF.

V and J are TRBV19 and TRBJ1-6; D gene ambiguous. In germline, CDR1 is LNHDA, CDR2 SQIVND (reference sequence). Trimming removed 5 bases at V and 0 bases at J, with 5 bases between. The CDR3 loop spans 14 amino acids. The CDR3 nucleotides are TGTGCCAGTAGTGCAAGCTCCTATAATTCACCCCTCCACTTT. Amino acid sequence: CASSASSYNSPLHF.